This paragraph covers one TCR beta chain sequence. Its antigen is not known. PCR primers comprised 60 Vbeta and 13 Jbeta primers. Clones were read by immunoSEQ multiplex PCR, and TCRdb kept only the in-frame ones, dropping some. The data show 160,000 or so clones, about 77% seen once. These donors, healthy bone marrow donors, were studied. The record originates from a study of cytomegalovirus exposure and HLA in healthy donors. Study-level information: A prior analysis found about 110 million unique TCR beta sequences from around 180 million T cells. Study-level findings and limits: Most TCR sequences were rare, but some public TCRs occurred in many donors. Within a later analysis, the majority of CMV-associated TCR beta chains appeared HLA-restricted.

This CDR3 is 14 amino acids long. CDR1 is KGHSH, CDR2 LQKENI, per germline. Deletions cut 3 bases from V and 3 bases from J, with 10 bases between. This TCR came from a woman aged 50 to 60 in good health and CMV-seronegative. Material for sequencing was PBMCs. The rearrangement uses TRBV18 and TRBJ2-3; TRBD2 might be the D (6 bases). The CDR3 sequence is CASSPIAVTDTQYF. The CDR3 bases are TGTGCCAGCTCACCGATAGCGGTTACAGATACGCAGTATTTT.